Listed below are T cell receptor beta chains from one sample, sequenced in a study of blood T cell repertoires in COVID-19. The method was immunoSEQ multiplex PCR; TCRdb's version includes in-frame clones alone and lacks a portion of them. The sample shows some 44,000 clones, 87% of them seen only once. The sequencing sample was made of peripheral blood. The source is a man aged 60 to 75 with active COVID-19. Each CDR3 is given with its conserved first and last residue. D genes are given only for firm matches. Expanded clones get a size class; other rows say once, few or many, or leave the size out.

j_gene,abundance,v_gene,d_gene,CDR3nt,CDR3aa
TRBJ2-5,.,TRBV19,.,TGTGCCAGCCCCTTAGGCCCGGGGAACCAAGAGACCCAGTACTTC,CASPLGPGNQETQYF
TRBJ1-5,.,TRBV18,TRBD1,TGTGCCAGCTCAGGGACAGGGCACCCAAATCAGCCCCAGCATTTT,CASSGTGHPNQPQHF
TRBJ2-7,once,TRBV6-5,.,TGTGCCAGCAGTCAGGCAGGCTCCTACGAGCAGTACTTC,CASSQAGSYEQYF
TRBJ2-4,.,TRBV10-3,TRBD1,TGTGCCATCAGTGAGCCCCGGGACAGGTTGTACTTC,CAISEPRDRLYF
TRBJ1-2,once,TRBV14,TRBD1,TGTGCCAGCAGCCAATTGGGGACAGGAGGCTACACCTTC,CASSQLGTGGYTF
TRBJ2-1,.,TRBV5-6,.,TGTGCCAGCAGCCAGGACTGGAGCTCCTACAATGAGCAGTTCTTC,CASSQDWSSYNEQFF
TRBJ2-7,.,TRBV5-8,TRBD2,TGTGCCAGCAGCCCTTGGCTAGCGGGCTACTACGAGCAGTACTTC,CASSPWLAGYYEQYF
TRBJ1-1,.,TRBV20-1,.,TGCAGTGCTAGCGTTCTGACTGAAGCTTTCTTT,CSASVLTEAFF
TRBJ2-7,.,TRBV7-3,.,TGTGCCAGCAGCCCGGGGGTTGGTGACGAGCAGTACTTC,CASSPGVGDEQYF
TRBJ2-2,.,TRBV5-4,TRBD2,TGTGCCAGCAGCTTGGTGGGAGCGGGGGGGCGCGGCGGGGAGCTGTTTTTT,CASSLVGAGGRGGELFF
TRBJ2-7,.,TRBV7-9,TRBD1,TGTGCCAGCAGCGGCCTGGGACAGGGGGCCTCCTACGAGCAGTACTTC,CASSGLGQGASYEQYF
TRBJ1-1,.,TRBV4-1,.,TGCGCCAGCAGCCTAATAAGAGGACACCCGAACACTGAAGCTTTCTTT,CASSLIRGHPNTEAFF
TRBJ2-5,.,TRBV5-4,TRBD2,TGTGCCAGCAGCCAGGGACTAGCCCAAGAGACCCAGTACTTC,CASSQGLAQETQYF
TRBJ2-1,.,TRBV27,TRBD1,TGTGCCAGCAAAGGACAGGGAGAGAGTGAGCAGTTCTTC,CASKGQGESEQFF
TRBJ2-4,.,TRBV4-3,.,TGCGCCAGCAGCCCCTACGCCGCGGCCAAAAACATTCAGTACTTC,CASSPYAAAKNIQYF
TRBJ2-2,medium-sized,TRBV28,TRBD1,TGTGCCAGCAGTTTAAATCTTTCTGGGACAGGGCGAGATACCGGGGAGCTGTTTTTT,CASSLNLSGTGRDTGELFF
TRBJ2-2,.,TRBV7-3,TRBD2,TGTGCCAGCAGCCCCGCTAGCGGGGGCCGACTGGGCACCGGGGAGCTGTTTTTT,CASSPASGGRLGTGELFF
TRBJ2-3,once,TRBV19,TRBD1,TGTGCCAGTAAACGAATAGGGGGCAGCACAGATACGCAGTATTTT,CASKRIGGSTDTQYF
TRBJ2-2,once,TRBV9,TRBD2,TGTGCCAGCAGCAAGACTAGCACGAACACCGGGGAGCTGTTTTTT,CASSKTSTNTGELFF
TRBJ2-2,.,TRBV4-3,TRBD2,TGCGCCAGCAGCCCTGGGACTAGCGGGGGGTCGGGCGGGGAGCTGTTTTTT,CASSPGTSGGSGGELFF
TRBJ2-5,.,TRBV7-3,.,TGTGCCAGCAGCTTAGACAGTCAGACCCAGTACTTC,CASSLDSQTQYF
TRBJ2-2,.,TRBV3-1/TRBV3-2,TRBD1,TGTGCCAGCAGCCAAGAGGCAGGGGGCAGGGGGGAGCTGTTTTTT,CASSQEAGGRGELFF
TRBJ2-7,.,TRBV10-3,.,TGTGCCATCAGTGACAGGGGTTGGGAGCAGTACTTC,CAISDRGWEQYF
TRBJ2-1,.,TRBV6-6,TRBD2,TGTGCCAGCAGAGGTAGCGGGGGGGCTGGCAATGAGCAGTTCTTC,CASRGSGGAGNEQFF
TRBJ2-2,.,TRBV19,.,TGTGCCAGTACGCGGAACACCGGGGAGCTGTTTTTT,CASTRNTGELFF
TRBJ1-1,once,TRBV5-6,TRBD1,TGTGCCAGCAGCAGGACAGGGGGCACTGAAGCTTTCTTT,CASSRTGGTEAFF
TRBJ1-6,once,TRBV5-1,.,TGCGCCAGCAGCTTGGTAGTCGGCGAAGGCGGAAATTCACCCCTCCACTTT,CASSLVVGEGGNSPLHF
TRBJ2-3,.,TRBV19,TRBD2,TGTGCCAGTAGTATAAACCACAAAGGACTAGCGGGCACAGATACGCAGTATTTT,CASSINHKGLAGTDTQYF
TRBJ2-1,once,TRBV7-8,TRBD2,TGTGCCAGCAGCCCGCCGGGACTAGCGGGGGAGGCTGAGCAGTTCTTC,CASSPPGLAGEAEQFF
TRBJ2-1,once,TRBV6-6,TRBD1,TGTGCCAGCAGTTACTCGGGACAGCAACCCTACAATGAGCAGTTCTTC,CASSYSGQQPYNEQFF
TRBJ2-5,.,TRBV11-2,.,TGTGCCAGCAGCTTAAGTGCGGGGAACCAAGAGACCCAGTACTTC,CASSLSAGNQETQYF
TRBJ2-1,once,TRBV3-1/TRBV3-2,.,TGTGCCAGCAGTCACTCGGACAATGAGCAGTTCTTC,CASSHSDNEQFF
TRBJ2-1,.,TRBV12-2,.,TGTGCAAGTCGCCCCAACCGGGACAACCAGACCTCCTACAATGAGCAGTTCTTC,CASRPNRDNQTSYNEQFF
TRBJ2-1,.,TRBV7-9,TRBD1,TGTGCCAGCAGCGCCGTCCCGGGACAGGCCAATGAGCAGTTCTTC,CASSAVPGQANEQFF
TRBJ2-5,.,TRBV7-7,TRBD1,TGTGCTAGCAGCCAAGACGGGACAGGCCAAGAGACCCAGTACTTC,CASSQDGTGQETQYF
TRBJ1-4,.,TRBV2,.,TGTGCCAGCAGTGGTGAAGGTTTAGCAGAAAAACTGTTTTTT,CASSGEGLAEKLFF
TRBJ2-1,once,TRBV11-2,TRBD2,TGTGCCAGCAGCTTAGGGGGGGAGGGCCTCGGTGAGCAGTTCTTC,CASSLGGEGLGEQFF
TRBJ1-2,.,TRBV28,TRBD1,TGTGCCAGCAGTTTATTGGGACAGGGGTTAGGGGGTTCTGGCTACACCTTC,CASSLLGQGLGGSGYTF
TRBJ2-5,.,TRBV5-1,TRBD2,TGCGCCAGCAGCTTCCAGCGGGAGAGACAAGAGACCCAGTACTTC,CASSFQRERQETQYF
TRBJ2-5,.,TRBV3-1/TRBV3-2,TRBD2,TGTGCCAGCAGCAGCCCAGCGGGAAGCATAGAGACCCAGTACTTC,CASSSPAGSIETQYF
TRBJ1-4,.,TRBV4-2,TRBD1,TGTGCCAGCAGCCAACAGGGGGGTAATGAAAAACTGTTTTTT,CASSQQGGNEKLFF
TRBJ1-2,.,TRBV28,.,TGTGCCAGTTCGGGGGGAACTAACTATGGCTACACCTTC,CASSGGTNYGYTF
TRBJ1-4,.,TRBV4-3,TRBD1,TGCGCCAGCAGCCAAGAGACCCGACAGGGGGATGAAAAACTGTTTTTT,CASSQETRQGDEKLFF
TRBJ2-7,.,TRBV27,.,TGTGCCAGCAGTTTTCGGGGCTACGAGCAGTACTTC,CASSFRGYEQYF
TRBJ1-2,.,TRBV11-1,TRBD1,TGTGCCAGCAGCCAGGGGGTGGCAAACTATGGCTACACCTTC,CASSQGVANYGYTF